Below are 12 T cell receptor beta chains sequenced from a single sample in a study of T cells in Graves' hyperthyroidism and ophthalmopathy. Amplified TCR beta CDR3 regions came from RNA transcripts. The HTBI primer set drove a first-round RT-PCR of the TCR CDR3. TCRdb fed the multiplex PCR reads into MiXCR, producing one record per CDR3 protein. Here the sample spans roughly 500,000 distinct CDR3 sequences, over 35% being singletons. Material: peripheral blood or thyroid tissue (not recorded which). The receptors shown here come from an adult woman with Graves' disease, either hyperthyroidism or ophthalmopathy (not recorded which).

This clonotype was counted many times. This rearrangement joins TRBV10-1 to TRBJ2-3; D is unclear. With 1 base removed from V and 8 bases from J, the gap between germline ends came to 4 bases. The CDR3 runs 11 residues. CDR1 is WNHNN and CDR2 is SYGVQD in the germline V gene (reference sequence). The CDR3 spells CASSEWGTQYF. CDR3 sequence (DNA): TGCGCCAGCAGTGAGTGGGGTACGCAGTATTTT.

This clonotype was counted ten times or more. The chain carries TRBV5-1 and TRBJ1-4, with a tentative D call TRBD1 (5 bases). This CDR3 is built from 13 residues. V shed 5 bases and J shed 8 bases, with 13 bases lying between them. Germline-derived CDR1 and CDR2 are SGHRS and YFSETQ. The CDR3 protein is CASRGGYDEKLFF. CDR3 bases: TGCGCCAGCAGGGGGGGATATGACGAAAAACTGTTTTTT.

The chain carries TRBV20-1 and TRBJ2-5, with D perhaps TRBD1 (6 bases). The CDR3 length is 13 residues. Germline values: CDR1 DFQATT, CDR2 SNEGSKA (reference sequence). V was cut by 3 bases and J by 9 bases, with 17 bases left in between. CDR3 sequence reads: CSASRGIRQPQYF. CDR3 DNA: TGCAGTGCTAGTAGGGGGATCCGTCAGCCCCAGTACTTC.

Many counts were recorded for this clonotype. The genes are TRBV20-1 and TRBJ1-6; D uncertain. Germline lookup yields CDR1 DFQATT and CDR2 SNEGSKA (reference sequence). V lost 3 bases, J lost 7 bases, and 10 bases lay in between. This CDR3 has 13 residues. In DNA, the CDR3 is TGCAGTGCTAGTCGAACTGAAAATTCACCCCTCCACTTT. Its translation: CSASRTENSPLHF.

This clonotype was picked up many times. This sequence joins TRBV6-5 and TRBJ2-7; D not certain. Germline values: CDR1 MNHEY, CDR2 SVGAGI. Trimming took 2 bases from V and 6 from J, leaving 8 bases between them. The CDR3 has 12 residues. In DNA, the CDR3 is TGTGCCAGCAGTTACCCCCCTCGCGAGCAGTACTTC. This gives the protein CASSYPPREQYF.

This clonotype came up many times. The CDR3 DNA sequence: TGTGCCGGAAAACAGGGGGCAGGGGAGACCCAGTACTTC. Protein: CAGKQGAGETQYF. This sequence joins TRBV6-1 and TRBJ2-5; TRBD1 matches 9 bases. This CDR3 spans 13 amino acids. With 11 bases clipped from V and 5 bases from J, the junction kept 9 bases outside the gene matches. Germline-derived CDR1 and CDR2 are MNHNS and SASEGT.

The chain combines TRBV19 with TRBJ1-5; TRBD1 matches at 12 bases. The length of the CDR3 is 13 residues. After removal of 6 bases from V and 9 bases from J, the junction contained 3 bases not matched to a gene. Germline V CDR1 and CDR2: LNHDA, SQIVND (reference sequence). The CDR3 nucleotides are TGTGCCAGTAGGGGGACAGGGGGCGGGCCCCAGCATTTT. Protein product: CASRGTGGGPQHF.

This clonotype was picked up many times. This chain links TRBV11-2 with TRBJ1-5; tentative D call: TRBD1 (5 bases). The V gene lost 6 bases and the J gene lost 7 bases, with 13 bases spanning the gap. Germline lookup yields CDR1 SGHAT and CDR2 FQNNGV. The CDR3 sequence is 13 residues long. The chain's CDR3 is CASSQGMGQPQHF. CDR3 bases: TGTGCCAGCAGTCAGGGAATGGGCCAGCCCCAGCATTTT.

This clonotype was seen at least ten times. The chain carries TRBV5-5 and TRBJ1-2; D call uncertain. The CDR3 length is 14 residues. Germline CDR1 SGHKS, CDR2 YYEKEE (reference sequence). With 4 bases removed from V and 3 bases from J, the gap between germline ends came to 13 bases. CDR3 region: CASSPNAEYYGYTF. CDR3 sequence (DNA): TGTGCCAGCAGCCCTAACGCCGAGTACTATGGCTACACCTTC. Full variable domain (remainder filled in from reference TRBV5-5 and TRBJ1-2): DAGVTQSPTHLIKTRGQQVTLRCSPISGHKSVSWYQQVLGQGPQFIFQYYEKEERGRGNFPDRFSARQFPNYSSELNVNALLLGDSALYLCASSPNAEYYGYTFGSGTRLTVV.

This clonotype was picked up many times. The chain combines TRBV20-1 with TRBJ2-5; 9 bases agree with TRBD2. CDR1 and CDR2 from the germline V gene are DFQATT and SNEGSKA (reference sequence). The CDR3 has 15 amino acids. V was pared by 2 bases and J by 5 bases, with 9 bases of the junction left unmatched. The CDR3 loop is CSARTAGGPGETQYF. CDR3 nucleotide sequence: TGCAGTGCTAGAACAGCGGGAGGTCCAGGGGAGACCCAGTACTTC.

This clonotype was detected ten times or more. This chain uses TRBV20-1 with TRBJ2-7; TRBD2 aligns across 11 bases. The CDR3 runs to 14 residues. Looked up from germline, CDR1 is DFQATT and CDR2 is SNEGSKA (reference sequence). J was trimmed by 4 bases and V by 6 bases; bases with no gene match: 8. CDR3 amino acids: CSAIATSGSYEQYF. For the CDR3, the DNA is TGCAGTGCCATAGCAACTAGCGGGAGTTACGAGCAGTACTTC.

This clonotype has ten or more counts. DNA of the CDR3: TGTGCCAGCAGTTACTCGACACGGAAGAACACTGAAGCTTTCTTT. This translates into CASSYSTRKNTEAFF. The chain carries TRBV6-5 and TRBJ1-1; D gene ambiguous. CDR1 and CDR2 from the germline V gene are MNHEY and SVGAGI. The length of the CDR3 is 15 residues. V lost 0 bases and J 1 base, leaving 9 bases between the germline ends.